This T cell receptor beta chain was captured by sequencing in a study of blood T cell repertoires in COVID-19. About the research overall: Samples came from the United States, Italy and Spain, spanning acute and convalescent COVID-19. T cells, B-cell-depleted T cells, or PBMCs supplied cDNA or gDNA.

From germline, CDR1 is SQVTM and CDR2 ANQGSEA. The germline V and J ends were trimmed by 4 bases and 9 bases, with 16 bases remaining between them. CDR3 size: 13 residues. The sample holds one count of this clone. In the source study's methods: Estimation of nucleated cell counts was performed using reference gene primer amplification. Only in-frame clones appear in the TCRdb table, and some are missing; sequencing was by immunoSEQ multiplex PCR. Clone size and the V and J calls come from that table; the DNA yielded D and trimming. This table has approximately 40,000 clones, just over 90% appearing once.

The clonotype was recovered from a human donor in a cohort sampled during active COVID-19. The chain carries TRBV29-1 and TRBJ2-1; no reliable D call. Sequencing input: peripheral blood. CDR3 nucleotide sequence: TGCAGCGTTGTCTGGTCAGGTTGGGCTGAGCAGTTCTTC. Its protein product is CSVVWSGWAEQFF.